This T cell receptor (beta chain) is from a study of T-cell reconstitution after alpha-beta-depleted transplantation in children. The V end was cut by 1 base, the J end by 4 bases, with 14 bases between. Germline V gives CDR1 SGHRS, CDR2 YFSETQ. The CDR3 is 15 residues long. This clonotype was seen a few times. The antigen is undetermined. General study points: Once a year had passed after transplant, T-cell counts and diversity came mostly from newly produced T cells. The origin of high day-60 TCRbeta diversity in some patients lay in surviving recipient T cells and thymic progenitors. Expanded clones from the graft, numbering several hundred, reportedly supplied alpha-beta T cells about two months after transplant.

The authors prepared the TCRbeta library with unique molecular identifiers. TCRdb ran MiXCR on the PCR reads and lists one entry per CDR3 protein. The sample carries around 960,000 distinct CDR3 sequences, about 31% recorded once. The sequence derives from a boy under two years old who had a stem cell transplant for SCID, so the T cells may come from the graft donor. Sequences were derived from PBMCs, mostly from graft donor cells, sampled 360 days after TCRalphabeta/CD19-depleted stem cell transplant. V gene TRBV5-1 combines with J gene TRBJ1-1; a possible D gene is TRBD1 (5 bases). CDR3: CASSLIRAVGTEAFF. CDR3 in DNA: TGCGCCAGCAGCTTGATCAGGGCCGTAGGCACTGAAGCTTTCTTT.